This T cell receptor beta chain was sequenced in a study of monozygotic twins with inflammatory bowel disease. The CDR3 sequence is 18 residues long. The germline V gene encodes CDR1 DFQATT and CDR2 SNEGSKA (reference sequence). TCRdb reprocessed the 5' RACE reads and stores each CDR3 protein as one record, lacking DNA. This sample lists 300,000 to 400,000 distinct CDR3 sequences; its ten largest clones have approximately 2%. The receptor was derived from a human donor with ulcerative colitis or Crohn's disease, or a healthy co-twin of an affected twin (not recorded which). This chain uses TRBV20-1 with TRBJ2-3; TCRdb gives TRBD2 as the D gene, but with no DNA this cannot be confirmed. Sequencing was carried out using blood. The chain's CDR3 is CSASPGLAGAALTDTQYF.